The present T cell receptor beta chain was sequenced within a study of post-analysis software for immune sequencing data. Study-wide context: Progressive-relapsing, secondary progressive and relapsing-remitting multiple sclerosis were among the disease courses included. Study results and caveats: There were a few TRBV segments more frequent in patients than controls, and TRBV5-6, TRBV5-1 and TRBV20-1 were among them. The study found significantly lower normalized Chao1 diversity in multiple sclerosis patients than in controls.

Germline values: CDR1 SGHDT, CDR2 YYEEEE. The CDR3 sequence is 16 residues long. With V trimmed by 1 base and J by 2 bases, 3 bases remained unmatched. Unique-molecular-identifier-tagged TCR beta cDNA libraries were used. A population of about 0.95 to 11 million T cells gave rise to about 500,000 cDNA molecules. One entry per CDR3 protein, called by TCRdb with MiXCR from the PCR reads. The sample holds about 770,000 distinct CDR3 sequences, 35% to 55% seen once. About this clonotype itself: Its specificity is unknown.

The clonotype comes from a girl between 5 and 17 years old with multiple sclerosis. The chain joins TRBV5-6 to TRBJ2-4; 10 bases line up with TRBD2. The sequencing sample was made of blood. The CDR3 coding sequence is TGTGCCAGCAGCTTGTCTAGCGGGGGTCCCAAAAACATTCAGTACTTC. Translation: CASSLSSGGPKNIQYF.